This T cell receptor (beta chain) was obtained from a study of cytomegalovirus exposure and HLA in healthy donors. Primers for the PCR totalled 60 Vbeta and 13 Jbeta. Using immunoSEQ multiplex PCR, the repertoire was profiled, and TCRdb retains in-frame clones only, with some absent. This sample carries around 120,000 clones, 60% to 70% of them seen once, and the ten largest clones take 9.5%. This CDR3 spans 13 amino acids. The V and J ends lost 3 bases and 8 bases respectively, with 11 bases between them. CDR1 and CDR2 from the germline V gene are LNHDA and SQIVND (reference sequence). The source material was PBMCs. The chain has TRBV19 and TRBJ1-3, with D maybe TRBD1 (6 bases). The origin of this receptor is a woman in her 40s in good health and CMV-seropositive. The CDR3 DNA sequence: TGTGCCAGTAGTATCTCAGGGGCGGACACCATATATTTT. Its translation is CASSISGADTIYF. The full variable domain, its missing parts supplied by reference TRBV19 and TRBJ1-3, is DGGITQSPKYLFRKEGQNVTLSCEQNLNHDAMYWYRQDPGQGLRLIYYSQIVNDFQKGDIAEGYSVSREKKESFPLTVTSAQKNPTAFYLCASSISGADTIYFGEGSWLTVV.